This T cell receptor (beta chain) was observed in a study of shared clonotypes between healthy human individuals. For the study at large: CD4 naive cells filled three plates per donor, CD4 memory three, CD8 naive two and CD8 memory one.

Notes on the study in general: Sharing across four donors was highest in naive CD4 (roughly 5%) and lowest in memory CD8 (around 0.4%).

On this clone itself: No antigen is known for it.

Assay: immunoSEQ multiplex PCR; the TCRdb copy retains only in-frame clones and omits some. Of some 2,500,000 clones in the sample, 85% to 95% were seen once. Germline values: CDR1 SGHAT, CDR2 FQNNGV. The CDR3 sequence is 13 residues long. Trimming took 5 bases from V and 4 from J, leaving 8 bases between them. The clonotype originates from a man aged 18 to 29 in good health. Some clones in this sample may be carry-over from other donors' samples. The V gene is TRBV11-2, the J gene TRBJ2-2; D remains ambiguous. The sequencing input was naive CD4+ T cells from PBMCs. Subset denoted: CD45RA+ positively selected. The CDR3 reads CASSAFSTGELFF. The CDR3 DNA reads as TGTGCCAGCAGCGCCTTTAGCACCGGGGAGCTGTTTTTT.